Shown below are 9 T cell receptor beta chains from a single sample sequenced in a study of technical replicates of blood from four donors. Sequencing used immunoSEQ multiplex PCR; TCRdb keeps in-frame clones, though not all of them. The sample contains some 77,000 clones, approximately 83% of which appear only once. The sequencing input was PBMCs. These receptor sequences come from a human donor in good health. Some clones in this sample may be carry-over from other donors' samples.

The gene calls are TRBV7-9 and TRBJ2-7; D is undetermined. The ends were cut back, 3 bases at V and 5 bases at J, with 17 bases in the middle. The CDR3 has 15 residues. Germline loops: CDR1 SEHNR, CDR2 FQNEAQ (reference sequence). The CDR3, as DNA: TGTGCCAGCAGCTTTTTCGTCTCCGTAGCTAACGAGCAGTACTTC. Translating it yields CASSFFVSVANEQYF.

The chain has TRBV7-2 and TRBJ2-1; 9 positions match TRBD2. Looked up from germline, CDR1 is SGHTA and CDR2 is FQGNSA. This CDR3 is 17 amino acids long. The V segment lost 1 base and the J segment 2 bases; nucleotides outside the gene matches: 6. The CDR3: CASSLVGGGATYNEQFF. The DNA for the CDR3 is TGTGCCAGCAGCTTAGTAGGCGGGGGGGCGACCTACAATGAGCAGTTCTTC.

V usage is TRBV19 and J usage is TRBJ1-2, with TRBD1 identical over 8 bases. Germline V CDR1 and CDR2: LNHDA, SQIVND (reference sequence). V lost 6 bases and J lost 8; bases outside the gene matches: 5. CDR3 length: 12 residues. CDR3 protein: CASRGTGSGYTF. DNA for the CDR3: TGTGCCAGTAGGGGGACAGGAAGCGGCTACACCTTC. The variable domain in full, with the rest retrieved from reference TRBV19 and TRBJ1-2, is DGGITQSPKYLFRKEGQNVTLSCEQNLNHDAMYWYRQDPGQGLRLIYYSQIVNDFQKGDIAEGYSVSREKKESFPLTVTSAQKNPTAFYLCASRGTGSGYTFGSGTRLTVV.

Only a few counts were recorded for this clone. The V call is TRBV5-4, the J call TRBJ1-1; 8 bases line up with TRBD1. This CDR3 has 11 amino acids. The germline V gene has CDR1 SGHNT and CDR2 YYREEE (reference sequence). With V trimmed by 4 bases and J by 7 bases, 0 bases remained unmatched. The CDR3 loop reads CASSTGGEAFF. The CDR3, as DNA: TGTGCCAGCAGCACAGGGGGTGAAGCTTTCTTT.

The chain carries TRBV7-9 and TRBJ1-1, with 11 positions matching TRBD1. V dropped 2 bases and J dropped 7; count of bases not matched to a gene: 3. The CDR3 is 14 amino acids. CDR1 is SEHNR, CDR2 FQNEAQ, per germline (reference sequence). The CDR3 region is CASSLTGTGGEAFF. DNA for the CDR3: TGTGCCAGCAGCTTAACCGGGACAGGGGGTGAAGCTTTCTTT.

The chain links TRBV4-3 to TRBJ1-2; 7 bases are shared with TRBD1. V lost 4 bases, J lost 8 bases, and 10 bases stayed unmatched. From germline, CDR1 is LGHNA and CDR2 YSLEER. This CDR3 has 14 amino acids. The CDR3 coding sequence is TGCGCCAGCAGCCGAGAACAGGGGTTGGAAGGCTACACCTTC. Protein: CASSREQGLEGYTF.

V usage is TRBV7-2 and J usage is TRBJ2-7, with D hard to call. This CDR3 has 14 amino acids. CDR1 is SGHTA and CDR2 is FQGNSA in the germline V gene. V was shortened by 4 bases and J by 4 bases, with 14 bases between the two germline ends. The CDR3 DNA reads as TGTGCCAGCAGCTCGACGGGTTTAGTGTACGAGCAGTACTTC. The encoded protein is CASSSTGLVYEQYF.

The chain joins TRBV2 to TRBJ1-2; D unresolved. Germline V gives CDR1 SNHLY, CDR2 FYNNEI. The CDR3 runs to 11 residues. Trimming left V 7 bases short and J 0 bases short, with 3 bases between. CDR3 sequence reads: CASTANYGYTF. In DNA, the CDR3 is TGTGCCAGCACAGCTAACTATGGCTACACCTTC.

V usage is TRBV2 and J usage is TRBJ2-5; D perhaps matches TRBD2 (6 bases). The CDR3 totals 15 residues. V lost 4 bases and J lost 4, with 16 bases in between. From germline, CDR1 is SNHLY and CDR2 FYNNEI. The CDR3 DNA follows: TGTGCCAGCAGTGGGTCTGCGGGGATTACAGAGACCCAGTACTTC. Translation gives CASSGSAGITETQYF. The whole variable domain, filled in from reference TRBV2 and TRBJ2-5, reads EPEVTQTPSHQVTQMGQEVILRCVPISNHLYFYWYRQILGQKVEFLVSFYNNEISEKSEIFDDQFSVERPDGSNFTLKIRSTKLEDSAMYFCASSGSAGITETQYFGPGTRLLVL.